This entry lists 14 T cell receptor beta chains sequenced from one sample in a study of cytomegalovirus exposure and HLA in healthy donors. The PCR contained 60 Vbeta and 13 Jbeta primers. TCRdb's copy holds only in-frame clones and misses some; the assay was immunoSEQ multiplex PCR. The repertoire includes under 200,000 clones, roughly four fifths of them detected once, and around 1.9% sits in the top ten. What was sequenced was PBMCs. Receptors originate from a woman in her 30s in good health and CMV-seropositive.

This chain connects TRBV7-2 to TRBJ1-3, with D possibly matching TRBD1 (6 bases). The CDR3 covers 15 residues. V shed 1 base and J shed 0 bases, with 7 bases lying between them. The germline V gene has CDR1 SGHTA and CDR2 FQGNSA. The CDR3 protein is CASSLVRGSGNTIYF. CDR3 DNA: TGTGCCAGCAGCTTAGTCAGGGGCTCTGGAAACACCATATATTTT.

The chain links TRBV15 to TRBJ2-2; 12 nucleotides match TRBD2. The V gene end was trimmed by 0 bases and the J gene end by 5 bases; junction bases not matched to a gene: 13. Germline V gene lookup returns CDR1 LNHNV and CDR2 YYDKDF (reference sequence). The CDR3 covers 20 residues. The CDR3 protein is CATSRDGPRTSGISTGELFF. CDR3 bases: TGTGCCACCAGCAGAGATGGCCCGAGGACTAGCGGGATCAGTACCGGGGAGCTGTTTTTT.

The chain has TRBV28 and TRBJ1-2; possible D gene TRBD1, 6 bases. This CDR3 spans 14 amino acids. The germline V and J ends were trimmed by 1 base and 4 bases, with 10 bases remaining between them. CDR1 is MDHEN, CDR2 SYDVKM, per germline. The CDR3 bases are TGTGCCAGCAGTTTATTAGGACAGTTCTATGGCTACACCTTC. Translating it yields CASSLLGQFYGYTF.

The CDR3 DNA reads as TGCGCCAGCAGTGGGGGGGGCAGAGATACGCAGTATTTT. Its protein is CASSGGGRDTQYF. V is TRBV23-1 and J is TRBJ2-3; tentatively, D is TRBD2 (7 bases). TRBV23-1 belongs to the ORF category, with a function that is uncertain. V was clipped by 5 bases and J by 5 bases, with 11 bases between them. The CDR3 loop spans 13 amino acids.

The count of this clone is one. The chain links TRBV6-1 to TRBJ1-1; 9 bases map to TRBD1. The J segment lost 5 bases and the V segment lost 6 bases, leaving 4 bases of the junction unmatched. This CDR3 is 13 amino acids long. The germline gives CDR1 MNHNS, CDR2 SASEGT. The CDR3 region has the DNA TGTGCCAGCAGGGACAGGGGTTGGACTGAAGCTTTCTTT. It translates to CASRDRGWTEAFF.

In DNA form, the CDR3 reads TGCGCCAGCAGTGAGTCCGGCGGGCTGAACACTGAAGCTTTCTTT. Protein product: CASSESGGLNTEAFF. The chain joins TRBV10-2 to TRBJ1-1; no clear D. Germline loops: CDR1 WSHSY, CDR2 SAAADI. Trimming pared 0 bases from V and 0 bases from J, leaving 8 bases between. This CDR3 comprises 15 residues.

The chain is built from TRBV6-6 and TRBJ1-2, with 12 bases matching TRBD1. V shed 8 bases and J 6 bases; nucleotides not matched to a gene: 7. The CDR3 totals 14 residues. Germline V gene data show CDR1 as MNHNY and CDR2 as SVGAGI (reference sequence). CDR3 region: CASGDRGLRHGYTF. The CDR3, as DNA: TGTGCCAGCGGGGACAGGGGGCTAAGACATGGCTACACCTTC.

The rearrangement uses TRBV6-5 and TRBJ1-4; tentatively, D is TRBD1 (6 bases). V was cut by 6 bases and J by 8 bases, with 16 bases left in between. The CDR3 has 14 amino acids. Germline loops: CDR1 MNHEY, CDR2 SVGAGI. CDR3 sequence: CASSSDPTGEKLFF. The CDR3, as DNA: TGTGCCAGCAGCTCGGACCCCACAGGGGAAAAACTGTTTTTT.

The chain carries TRBV15 and TRBJ1-5, with D uncertain. This CDR3 spans 14 amino acids. Germline V lookup: CDR1 LNHNV, CDR2 YYDKDF (reference sequence). V gave up 3 bases and J gave up 2 bases, with 8 bases separating them. The CDR3 region is CATSSLAGNQPQHF. In DNA, the CDR3 is TGTGCCACCAGCAGTTTAGCAGGCAATCAGCCCCAGCATTTT.

The rearrangement uses TRBV6-5 and TRBJ1-2, with unresolved D. This CDR3 spans 11 amino acids. V lost 10 bases to trimming and J lost 2 bases, with 8 bases between them. Per germline, CDR1 MNHEY and CDR2 SVGAGI. The CDR3 sequence: CATQKNYGYTF. DNA for the CDR3: TGTGCCACCCAAAAAAACTATGGCTACACCTTC.

This clone appeared once. The chain uses TRBV27 and TRBJ2-2; possible D gene TRBD2, 5 bases. The germline V and J ends were trimmed by 6 bases and 1 base, with 6 bases remaining between them. CDR3 size: 13 residues. The germline gives CDR1 MNHEY, CDR2 SMNVEV (reference sequence). CDR3 amino acids: CASRRGNTGELFF. The CDR3 DNA sequence: TGTGCCAGCAGACGGGGGAACACCGGGGAGCTGTTTTTT.

V usage is TRBV4-1 and J usage is TRBJ1-4, with D maybe TRBD1 (6 bases). Per the germline V gene, CDR1 is MGHRA and CDR2 is YSYEKL. Trimming shortened V by 6 bases and J by 0 bases, and 14 bases separated the two germline ends. This CDR3 is 16 amino acids long. The CDR3 protein is CASSQGHTTTNEKLFF. Here the CDR3 DNA reads TGCGCCAGCAGTCAGGGACACACAACAACTAATGAAAAACTGTTTTTT.

This clone was recorded a few times. This chain connects TRBV25-1 to TRBJ2-7; tentatively, D is TRBD2 (6 bases). V shed 4 bases and J shed 1 base, with 14 bases lying between them. Germline V gene sequence: CDR1 MGHDK, CDR2 SYGVNS. The CDR3 is 15 amino acids. The CDR3 DNA sequence: TGTGCCAGCAGTGGGGGGACTTACTCGTCCTACGAGCAGTACTTC. This encodes CASSGGTYSSYEQYF.

The chain couples TRBV9 to TRBJ1-1, with 7 positions matching TRBD1. This CDR3 is 17 amino acids long. Germline V lookup: CDR1 SGDLS, CDR2 YYNGEE. V lost 4 bases, J lost 0 bases, and 12 bases stayed unmatched. The CDR3 sequence is CASSLRQGGLMNTEAFF. In nucleotides, the CDR3 is TGTGCCAGCAGCCTCCGACAGGGTGGGCTAATGAACACTGAAGCTTTCTTT.